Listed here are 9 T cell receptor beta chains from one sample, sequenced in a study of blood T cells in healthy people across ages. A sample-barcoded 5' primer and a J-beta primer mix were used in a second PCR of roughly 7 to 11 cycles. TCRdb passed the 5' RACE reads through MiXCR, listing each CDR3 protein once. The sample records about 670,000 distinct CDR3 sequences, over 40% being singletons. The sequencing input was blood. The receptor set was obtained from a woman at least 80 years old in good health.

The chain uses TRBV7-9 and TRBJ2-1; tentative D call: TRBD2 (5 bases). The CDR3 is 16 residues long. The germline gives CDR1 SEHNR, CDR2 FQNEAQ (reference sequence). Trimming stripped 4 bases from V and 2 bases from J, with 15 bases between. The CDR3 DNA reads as TGTGCCAGCAGCTCAGAGGGTGGCGGAGCCTACAATGAGCAGTTCTTC. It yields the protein CASSSEGGGAYNEQFF.

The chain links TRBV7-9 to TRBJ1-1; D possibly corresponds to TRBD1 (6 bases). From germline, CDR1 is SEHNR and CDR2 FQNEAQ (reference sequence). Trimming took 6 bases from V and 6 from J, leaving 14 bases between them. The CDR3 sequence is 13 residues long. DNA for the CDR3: TGTGCCAGCAGTTTTACGGGGGGGCCTGAAGCTTTCTTT. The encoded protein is CASSFTGGPEAFF.

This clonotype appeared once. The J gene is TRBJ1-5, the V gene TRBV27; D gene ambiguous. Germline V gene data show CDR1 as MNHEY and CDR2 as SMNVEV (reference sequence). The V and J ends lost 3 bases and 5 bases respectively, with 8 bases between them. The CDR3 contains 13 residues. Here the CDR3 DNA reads TGTGCCAGCAGTTTCACCCGGGATCAGCCCCAGCATTTT. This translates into CASSFTRDQPQHF.

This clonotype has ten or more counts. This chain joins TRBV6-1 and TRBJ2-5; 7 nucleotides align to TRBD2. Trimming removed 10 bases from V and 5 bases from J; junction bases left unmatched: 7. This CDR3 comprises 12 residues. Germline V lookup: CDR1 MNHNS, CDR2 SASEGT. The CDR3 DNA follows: TGTGCCACCCGACTAGCCTTGGAGACCCAGTACTTC. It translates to CATRLALETQYF.

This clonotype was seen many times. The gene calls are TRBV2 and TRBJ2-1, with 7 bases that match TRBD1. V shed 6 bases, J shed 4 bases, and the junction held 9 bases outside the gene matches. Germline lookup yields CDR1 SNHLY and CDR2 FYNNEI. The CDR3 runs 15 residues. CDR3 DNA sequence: TGTGCCAGCAGAGACCGGGACAGCAATTACAATGAGCAGTTCTTC. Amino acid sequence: CASRDRDSNYNEQFF. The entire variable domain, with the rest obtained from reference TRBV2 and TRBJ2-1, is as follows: EPEVTQTPSHQVTQMGQEVILRCVPISNHLYFYWYRQILGQKVEFLVSFYNNEISEKSEIFDDQFSVERPDGSNFTLKIRSTKLEDSAMYFCASRDRDSNYNEQFFGPGTRLTVL.

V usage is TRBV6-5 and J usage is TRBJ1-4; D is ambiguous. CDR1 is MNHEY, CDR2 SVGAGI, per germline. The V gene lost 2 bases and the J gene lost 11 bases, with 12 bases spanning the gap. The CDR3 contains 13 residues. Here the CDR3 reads CASSYPGSGKLFF. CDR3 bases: TGTGCCAGCAGTTACCCTGGATCGGGGAAACTGTTTTTT.

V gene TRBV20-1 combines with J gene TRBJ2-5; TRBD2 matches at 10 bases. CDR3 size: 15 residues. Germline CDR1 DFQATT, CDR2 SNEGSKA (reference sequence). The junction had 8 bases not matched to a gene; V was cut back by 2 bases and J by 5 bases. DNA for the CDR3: TGCAGTGCTAGATCAAAGCGGGGGGGCGATGAGACCCAGTACTTC. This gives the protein CSARSKRGGDETQYF.

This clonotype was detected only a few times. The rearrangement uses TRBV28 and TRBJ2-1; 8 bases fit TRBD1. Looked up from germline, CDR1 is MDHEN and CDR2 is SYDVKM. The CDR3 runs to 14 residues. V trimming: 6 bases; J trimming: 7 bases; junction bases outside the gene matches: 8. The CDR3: CASSPLDRVNEQFF. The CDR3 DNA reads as TGTGCCAGCAGCCCCCTGGACAGGGTAAATGAGCAGTTCTTC.

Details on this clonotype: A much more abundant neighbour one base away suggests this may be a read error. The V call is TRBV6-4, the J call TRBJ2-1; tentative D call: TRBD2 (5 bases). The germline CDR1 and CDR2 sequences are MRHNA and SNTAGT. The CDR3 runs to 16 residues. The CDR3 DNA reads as TGTGCCAGCAGTGACGGGCTAGCAAAGGCCTACAATGAGCAGTTATTC. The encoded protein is CASSDGLAKAYNEQLF.